This T cell receptor (beta chain) was identified during a study of regulatory T cells. As for this clone: Its antigen is not identified. The junction shows a germline mismatch at one end, possibly a read error.

Study results and limitations: Patient CD8+ T cells trended nonsignificantly toward lower Shannon entropy than control CD8+ cells.

The PCR used 52 TRBV and 13 TRBJ primers. Produced via immunoSEQ multiplex PCR; TCRdb's table is partial and in-frame only. The sample yields about 20,000 clones, over 85% seen once. CDR1 is SGHRS and CDR2 is YFSETQ in the germline V gene. CDR3 size: 14 residues. The sample comprised CD8+ T cells sorted from blood. This chain connects TRBV5-1 to TRBJ2-7, with D perhaps TRBD2 (7 bases). The clonotype originates from a child aged 2-15 years with CD3G deficiency. The CDR3, as DNA: TGCGCCCGCAGCTTGGGAGGGGGGGCGAGCGAGCAGTACTTC. Translated, it gives CARSLGGGASEQYF.